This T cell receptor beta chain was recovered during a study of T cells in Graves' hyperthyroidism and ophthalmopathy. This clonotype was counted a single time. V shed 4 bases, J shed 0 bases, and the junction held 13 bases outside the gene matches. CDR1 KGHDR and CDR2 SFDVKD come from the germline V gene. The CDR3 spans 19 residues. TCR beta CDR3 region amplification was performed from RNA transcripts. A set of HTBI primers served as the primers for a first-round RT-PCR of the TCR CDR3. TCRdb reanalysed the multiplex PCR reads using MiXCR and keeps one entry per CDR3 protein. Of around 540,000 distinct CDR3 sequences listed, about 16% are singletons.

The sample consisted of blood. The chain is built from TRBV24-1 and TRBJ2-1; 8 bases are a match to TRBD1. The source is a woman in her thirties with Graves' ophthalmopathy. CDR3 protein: CATSESGGAPRSSYNEQFF. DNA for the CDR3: TGTGCCACCAGTGAGTCAGGGGGCGCCCCCCGGAGCTCCTACAATGAGCAGTTCTTC.